The 30 T cell receptor beta chains listed next were all sequenced from one sample in a study of T-cell memory formation after mild COVID-19. MiXCR was run by TCRdb on the 5' RACE reads, yielding one entry per CDR3 protein. Among around 300,000 distinct CDR3 sequences listed, 13% were seen once. The sequenced sample was PBMCs or a T cell subset sorted from them (not recorded which). These receptors originate from a man between 18 and 35 years old who had mild COVID-19 (a few samples of this study predate the infection). Cell type and time point are not known.

This clonotype appeared a few times. The gene calls are TRBV14 and TRBJ2-7; D is undetermined. Germline V gene lookup returns CDR1 SGHDN and CDR2 FVKESK. This CDR3 is 14 amino acids long. Trimming pared 1 base from V and 3 bases from J, leaving 10 bases between. CDR3 sequence: CASSQGPRFYEQYV. The DNA for the CDR3 is TGTGCCAGCAGCCAAGGTCCTCGCTTCTACGAGCAGTACGTC.

This clonotype was seen repeatedly, ten times or more. The chain couples TRBV7-2 to TRBJ2-1; 8 nucleotides align to TRBD1. This CDR3 spans 16 amino acids. The J segment lost 4 bases and the V segment lost 5 bases, leaving 10 bases of the junction unmatched. CDR1 and CDR2 from the germline V gene are SGHTA and FQGNSA. The CDR3 loop is CASSRSGTGLYNEQFF. CDR3 coding DNA: TGTGCCAGCAGCCGATCCGGGACAGGACTTTACAATGAGCAGTTCTTC.

This clonotype was recorded many times. The rearrangement joins TRBV7-2 to TRBJ1-2; D gene unclear. V lost 1 base and J lost 6, with 9 bases in between. The CDR3 is 13 amino acids. Germline V gives CDR1 SGHTA, CDR2 FQGNSA. The CDR3 sequence is CASSLGPLDGYTF. Written as DNA, the CDR3 is TGTGCCAGCAGCTTAGGTCCCCTAGATGGCTACACCTTC.

This clonotype was counted between two and nine times. The chain is built from TRBV12-3 or TRBV12-4 and TRBJ2-2; weak D call: TRBD2 (5 bases). CDR3 length: 16 amino acids. Trimming pared 1 base from V and 6 bases from J, leaving 15 bases between. The CDR3 region is CASSLVGWLAPGELFF. CDR3 nucleotides: TGTGCCAGCAGTTTAGTTGGGTGGCTAGCCCCCGGGGAGCTGTTTTTT.

This clonotype was found many times. A read error may account for a junction end that differs from germline. The chain links TRBV5-1 to TRBJ2-3, with 14 bases aligning to TRBD2. The CDR3 is made up of 16 amino acids. The germline V gene has CDR1 SGHRS and CDR2 YFSETQ. CDR3 in DNA: TGTGCCAGCAGCTCGGGACTAGCGGGGGCCACAGATACGCAGTATTTT. This codes for CASSSGLAGATDTQYF.

This clonotype was seen more than once but under ten times. The chain couples TRBV25-1 to TRBJ2-3; tentatively, D is TRBD1 or TRBD2 (5 bases each). Germline CDR1 and CDR2: MGHDK and SYGVNS. The V end was cut by 0 bases, the J end by 3 bases, with 10 bases between. This CDR3 region has 15 residues. For the CDR3, the DNA is TGTGCCAGCAGTGAATATCACGGGGCTACAGATACGCAGTATTTT. Encoded protein: CASSEYHGATDTQYF.

In its sample, this clonotype was seen many times. V and J are TRBV5-1 and TRBJ2-1, with unresolved D. Trimming shortened V by 2 bases and J by 9 bases, and 9 bases separated the two germline ends. Per the germline V gene, CDR1 is SGHRS and CDR2 is YFSETQ. This CDR3 spans 12 amino acids. The CDR3 protein is CASSLGYAEQFF. The CDR3 nucleotides read TGCGCCAGCAGCTTAGGGTACGCTGAGCAGTTCTTC. The full variable domain, in which reference TRBV5-1 and TRBJ2-1 provide the parts outside the CDR3, is KAGVTQTPRYLIKTRGQQVTLSCSPISGHRSVSWYQQTPGQGLQFLFEYFSETQRNKGNFPGRFSGRQFSNSRSEMNVSTLELGDSALYLCASSLGYAEQFFGPGTRLTVL.

This clonotype was seen repeatedly, ten times or more. The rearrangement uses TRBV10-3 and TRBJ2-1; D may be TRBD2 (6 bases). CDR1 is ENHRY and CDR2 is SYGVKD in the germline V gene. V shed 6 bases and J shed 7 bases, with 22 bases lying between them. The CDR3 consists of 16 residues. The CDR3 region is CAISPEVWGGRNEQFF. CDR3 DNA sequence: TGTGCCATCAGCCCTGAGGTATGGGGAGGTCGGAATGAGCAGTTCTTC.

The chain links TRBV30 to TRBJ2-2; D uncertain. CDR1 and CDR2 from the germline V gene are GTSNPN and SVGIG (reference sequence). Trimming took 3 bases from V and 6 from J, leaving 5 bases between them. This CDR3 region has 11 residues. The CDR3 nucleotides read TGTGCCTGGAGAAGGGCCGGGGAGCTGTTTTTT. Translated, it gives CAWRRAGELFF.

This clonotype was found once. The V and J genes are TRBV24-1 and TRBJ2-1, with 9 bases that match TRBD1. Trimming at V came to 5 bases and at J to 4 bases, leaving 14 bases not matched to a gene. CDR3 length: 18 amino acids. The germline gives CDR1 KGHDR, CDR2 SFDVKD. This CDR3 is CATSGRDRVLYGYNEQFF. The CDR3 nucleotides read TGTGCCACCAGTGGCCGGGACAGGGTATTGTATGGGTACAATGAGCAGTTCTTC.

The chain combines TRBV5-1 with TRBJ2-4; no clear D gene. The CDR3 totals 13 residues. V was shortened by 4 bases and J by 4 bases, with 9 bases between the two germline ends. CDR1 is SGHRS, CDR2 YFSETQ, per germline. The CDR3 coding sequence is TGCGCCAGCAGCCTCTTCGGGAAAAACATTCAGTACTTC. Translated: CASSLFGKNIQYF.

In its sample, this clonotype was seen a few times. The J gene is TRBJ2-3, the V gene TRBV20-1; D gene uncertain. V lost 3 bases and J lost 0, with 19 bases in between. Germline assignment: CDR1 DFQATT and CDR2 SNEGSKA (reference sequence). The CDR3 loop spans 17 amino acids. The CDR3 nucleotides read TGCAGTGCTAGCCGACCAATCACAGATGAGAGCACAGATACGCAGTATTTT. Its protein is CSASRPITDESTDTQYF.

This clonotype was detected a few times. The V call is TRBV6-1, the J call TRBJ2-1; TRBD2 matches 7 bases. The CDR3 covers 15 residues. The germline gives CDR1 MNHNS, CDR2 SASEGT. Trimming took 1 base from V and 3 from J; bases not matched to a gene: 3. In nucleotides, the CDR3 is TGTGCCAGCAGTGAAGAAGGCGGGGGCTACAATGAGCAGTTCTTC. It encodes CASSEEGGGYNEQFF.

The V call is TRBV20-1, the J call TRBJ2-1; D possibly corresponds to TRBD2 (7 bases). The CDR3 has 16 residues. V was shortened by 0 bases and J by 3 bases, with 15 bases between the two germline ends. Germline V gives CDR1 DFQATT, CDR2 SNEGSKA (reference sequence). The CDR3 coding sequence is TGCAGTGCTAGAGATGGGCGGGGGCCCTTCTACAATGAGCAGTTCTTC. Protein product: CSARDGRGPFYNEQFF.

The chain links TRBV2 to TRBJ2-7, with D unclear. The germline CDR1 and CDR2 sequences are SNHLY and FYNNEI. The V and J ends lost 4 bases and 2 bases respectively, with 9 bases between them. The length of the CDR3 is 13 residues. CDR3 region: CASSGSTTYEQYF. DNA of the CDR3: TGTGCCAGCAGTGGGTCAACGACCTACGAGCAGTACTTC.

A few counts support this clonotype. The chain combines TRBV29-1 with TRBJ1-4; 9 bases are shared with TRBD1. With V trimmed by 6 bases and J by 8 bases, 7 bases remained unmatched. The CDR3 is 13 amino acids. Germline CDR1 and CDR2: SQVTM and ANQGSEA. Written as DNA, the CDR3 is TGCAGCGTACAGGGGGCGACGGGGGAAAAACTGTTTTTT. This gives the protein CSVQGATGEKLFF. Full variable domain (missing parts from reference TRBV29-1 and TRBJ1-4): SAVISQKPSRDICQRGTSLTIQCQVDSQVTMMFWYRQQPGQSLTLIATANQGSEATYESGFVIDKFPISRPNLTFSTLTVSNMSPEDSSIYLCSVQGATGEKLFFGSGTQLSVL.

This clonotype was recorded at least ten times. The chain employs TRBV12-3 or TRBV12-4 and TRBJ2-7; D unresolved. This CDR3 is built from 12 residues. Trimming stripped 6 bases from V and 6 bases from J, with 12 bases between. Written as DNA, the CDR3 is TGTGCCAGCAGCTCAGGTGTTGGCGAGCAGTACTTC. This encodes CASSSGVGEQYF.

The sample holds a few counts of this clonotype. This chain's CDR3 is CASSLRLAGSYNEQFF. As DNA, the CDR3 is TGCGCCAGCAGCCTTCGACTAGCGGGTTCCTACAATGAGCAGTTCTTC. The chain couples TRBV4-3 to TRBJ2-1, with 10 bases that match TRBD2. The CDR3 is 16 amino acids. Germline lookup yields CDR1 LGHNA and CDR2 YSLEER. V lost 4 bases to trimming and J lost 1 base; unmatched junction nucleotides: 4.

This chain uses TRBV7-2 with TRBJ2-7; D might be TRBD1 (5 bases). The germline V and J ends were trimmed by 4 bases and 2 bases, with 12 bases remaining between them. This CDR3 region has 14 residues. Germline V gene lookup returns CDR1 SGHTA and CDR2 FQGNSA. The CDR3 reads CASSYTGSTYEQYF. In DNA form, the CDR3 reads TGTGCCAGCAGCTACACAGGTAGTACCTACGAGCAGTACTTC.

In this sample, this clonotype turned up a few times. The chain joins TRBV24-1 to TRBJ2-3; D call uncertain. V was cut by 2 bases and J by 7 bases, with 6 bases left in between. The CDR3 sequence is 12 residues long. Germline loops: CDR1 KGHDR, CDR2 SFDVKD. The CDR3 reads CATSDSGYTQYF. CDR3 nucleotide sequence: TGTGCCACCAGTGATTCTGGGTATACGCAGTATTTT.

The chain combines TRBV7-9 with TRBJ1-5; TRBD1 might be the D (6 bases). V lost 0 bases to trimming and J lost 3 bases, with 18 bases between them. CDR1 SEHNR and CDR2 FQNEAQ come from the germline V gene (reference sequence). CDR3 size: 18 residues. CDR3: CASSLAVLDSSPNQPQHF. CDR3 nucleotides: TGTGCCAGCAGCTTAGCGGTATTGGACAGCAGTCCCAATCAGCCCCAGCATTTT.

This clonotype was found a few times. This rearrangement joins TRBV7-9 to TRBJ2-5, with 9 bases that match TRBD2. The ends lost 4 bases at V and 2 bases at J; junction bases unmatched: 5. The CDR3 is made up of 15 amino acids. Germline CDR1 SEHNR, CDR2 FQNEAQ (reference sequence). CDR3 region: CASSSTSGFQETQYF. DNA of the CDR3: TGTGCCAGCAGCTCGACTAGCGGTTTTCAAGAGACCCAGTACTTC.

V and J are TRBV7-9 and TRBJ2-3, with 12 bases identical to TRBD2. This CDR3 comprises 19 residues. Trimming cost V 1 base and J 8 bases; bases outside gene matches: 16. Germline CDR1 SEHNR, CDR2 FQNEAQ (reference sequence). The CDR3 spells CASSLGLAGDLNRPSTQYF. The CDR3 coding sequence is TGTGCCAGCAGCTTAGGACTAGCGGGGGACCTAAACCGCCCGAGTACGCAGTATTTT.

In its sample, this clonotype was seen a few times. The chain carries TRBV15 and TRBJ2-3; TRBD2 is a possible D gene (6 bases). Trimming removed 3 bases from V and 6 bases from J, with 16 bases in between. CDR1 LNHNV and CDR2 YYDKDF come from the germline V gene (reference sequence). The CDR3 loop spans 15 amino acids. As DNA, the CDR3 is TGTGCCACCAGCAGCCCCGGGCGGGGATGGGATACGCAGTATTTT. It codes for CATSSPGRGWDTQYF.

This clonotype showed up just a few times. The chain links TRBV7-9 to TRBJ2-1; no reliable D call. Trimming cost V 2 bases and J 3 bases, with 8 bases left between them. Germline CDR1 and CDR2: SEHNR and FQNEAQ (reference sequence). The CDR3 has 14 residues. The CDR3 DNA is TGTGCCAGCAGCTTAACCTCGGTCTACAATGAGCAGTTCTTC. This sequence encodes CASSLTSVYNEQFF.

This clonotype was observed a handful of times. V gene TRBV7-2 combines with J gene TRBJ2-3; TRBD1 agrees at 8 bases. The CDR3 length is 15 residues. The germline gives CDR1 SGHTA, CDR2 FQGNSA. V shed 5 bases, J shed 2 bases, and the junction held 6 bases outside the gene matches. In DNA, the CDR3 is TGTGCCAGCAGCCACTGGGACAGGAACACAGATACGCAGTATTTT. This codes for CASSHWDRNTDTQYF.

This clonotype was recorded once. V and J are TRBV29-1 and TRBJ2-7; a weak D match, TRBD2 (5 bases). Trimming left V 3 bases short and J 2 bases short, with 8 bases between. Germline V gene lookup returns CDR1 SQVTM and CDR2 ANQGSEA. There are 12 residues in the CDR3. CDR3 bases: TGCAGCGTTGATGACGGGGCCTACGAGCAGTACTTC. Protein: CSVDDGAYEQYF.

This chain uses TRBV5-1 with TRBJ2-2, with a weak D call TRBD1 (6 bases). The V end lost 0 bases, the J end lost 5 bases, and 11 bases lay between the germline ends. This CDR3 is 15 amino acids long. Germline-derived CDR1 and CDR2 are SGHRS and YFSETQ. CDR3: CASSLVGAVTGELFF. The CDR3 DNA sequence: TGCGCCAGCAGCTTGGTGGGGGCAGTTACCGGGGAGCTGTTTTTT.

V and J are TRBV6-6 and TRBJ2-6; D gene uncertain. The germline CDR1 and CDR2 sequences are MNHNY and SVGAGI (reference sequence). The CDR3 has 15 residues. V lost 11 bases, J lost 0 bases, and 14 bases lay in between. The CDR3 coding sequence is TGTGCCGGGTTTATGCCCTCCTCTGGGGCCAACGTCCTGACTTTC. This codes for CAGFMPSSGANVLTF.

This clonotype came up many times. The chain has TRBV7-3 and TRBJ2-2; D is perhaps TRBD2 (6 bases). Germline assignment: CDR1 SGHTA and CDR2 FQGTGA. The V and J ends lost 4 bases and 9 bases respectively, with 15 bases between them. The CDR3 is 14 amino acids. DNA of the CDR3: TGTGCCAGCAGCTCCCGACTAGGAGGCAGGGAGCTGTTTTTT. Amino acids: CASSSRLGGRELFF. Together with reference TRBV7-3 and TRBJ2-2, the CDR3 gives the full variable domain: GAGVSQTPSNKVTEKGKYVELRCDPISGHTALYWYRQSLGQGPEFLIYFQGTGAADDSGLPNDRFFAVRPEGSVSTLKIQRTERGDSAVYLCASSSRLGGRELFFGEGSRLTVL.